The TCR beta chain under discussion was sequenced for a study of regulatory and conventional T cells in RAG deficiency. Findings and caveats of the study: Patient subsets had shorter CDR3s; Omenn Treg-Tconv overlap exceeded 80%. Shannon entropy was markedly lower and Simpson indices higher in RAG-deficient patients than control T-cell subsets. Sorted Omenn CD25-high CD127-low cells may not be bona fide Tregs.

Concerning this clone itself: The antigen remains unidentified.

Some clones are missing from TCRdb's copy, which holds only in-frame ones; the method was immunoSEQ multiplex PCR. The sample shows under 30,000 clones, over 80% of them seen only once. Blood CD4+ CD25-high CD127-low regulatory T cells supplied the genomic DNA template. Per germline, CDR1 SGHRS and CDR2 YFSETQ. Trimming removed 1 base at V and 4 bases at J, with 16 bases between. The CDR3 runs 16 residues. Another study also made use of these data, one on regulatory T cells. This second study notes: The PCR used 52 TRBV and 13 TRBJ primers. Patient repertoires had restricted TRB V-J pairs and skewed V and J usage, most in Tregs.

The rearrangement joins TRBV5-1 to TRBJ2-3, with unresolved D. This receptor was identified in a human donor in good health. What was sequenced was Tregs sorted from blood. CDR3 bases: TGCGCCAGCAGCTTGCAAGGCACCCACACCTCAGATACGCAGTATTTT. Its translation is CASSLQGTHTSDTQYF.